Following are 30 T cell receptor beta chains from one sample sequenced in a study of cytomegalovirus exposure and HLA in healthy donors. Both 60 Vbeta primers and 13 Jbeta primers went into the PCR. Only in-frame clones appear in the TCRdb table, and some are missing; sequencing was by immunoSEQ multiplex PCR. The sample has about 140,000 clones, over 75% seen once. Material: PBMCs. These receptors all come from a middle-aged man in good health and CMV-seronegative.

The V call is TRBV15, the J call TRBJ1-2, with a tentative D call TRBD1 (5 bases). V dropped 0 bases and J dropped 4 bases, with 18 bases sitting between them. CDR1 and CDR2 (germline): LNHNV, YYDKDF (reference sequence). CDR3 length equals 17 residues. CDR3 coding DNA: TGTGCCACCAGCAGAGATGTAACGGAGGGGCGAACCTATGGCTACACCTTC. Encoded protein: CATSRDVTEGRTYGYTF.

The rearrangement uses TRBV4-2 and TRBJ2-5; 8 positions agree with TRBD1. The V and J ends lost 3 bases and 2 bases, in that order; junction bases with no gene match: 2. The CDR3 runs to 14 residues. Germline lookup yields CDR1 LGHNA and CDR2 YNFKEQ. In nucleotides, the CDR3 is TGTGCCAGCAGCCATGGACAGGGTCAAGAGACCCAGTACTTC. It encodes CASSHGQGQETQYF.

The chain carries TRBV19 and TRBJ1-5, with D unclear. Germline loops: CDR1 LNHDA, CDR2 SQIVND (reference sequence). Trimming stripped 4 bases from V and 0 bases from J, with 10 bases between. This CDR3 spans 15 amino acids. As DNA, the CDR3 is TGTGCCAGTAGTACCTCAGGTCTTAGCAATCAGCCCCAGCATTTT. Translation: CASSTSGLSNQPQHF.

This clone was seen only a few times. This CDR3 reads CASSGGTSGGPETQYF. The CDR3 DNA sequence: TGTGCCAGCAGCGGGGGGACTAGCGGGGGGCCAGAGACCCAGTACTTC. V is TRBV5-4 and J is TRBJ2-5, with 15 bases aligning to TRBD2. V was pared by 4 bases and J by 4 bases, with 5 bases of the junction left unmatched. Germline-derived CDR1 and CDR2 are SGHNT and YYREEE (reference sequence). The CDR3 covers 16 residues.

This clone has a single count. V and J are TRBV7-8 and TRBJ2-7; D may be TRBD1 (5 bases). CDR3 length equals 13 residues. CDR1 is SGHVS and CDR2 is FQNEAQ in the germline V gene. V shed 5 bases and J shed 3 bases, with 11 bases lying between them. The CDR3 protein is CASSQGSSYEQYF. CDR3 in DNA: TGTGCCAGCAGCCAGGGATCGAGCTACGAGCAGTACTTC.

The chain has TRBV11-1 and TRBJ2-3; D is uncertain. Germline CDR1 SGHAT, CDR2 FQDESV (reference sequence). The CDR3 has 14 amino acids. V gave up 6 bases and J gave up 1 base, with 11 bases separating them. CDR3 residues: CASSGTTGTDTQYF. DNA for the CDR3: TGTGCCAGCAGTGGAACTACGGGCACAGATACGCAGTATTTT.

This clone appeared a single time. This sequence joins TRBV5-1 and TRBJ2-3; 7 bases match TRBD2. With 0 bases clipped from V and 3 bases from J, the junction kept 1 base outside the gene matches. Germline V gene sequence: CDR1 SGHRS, CDR2 YFSETQ. CDR3 length: 14 residues. The CDR3 spells CASSLGTRTDTQYF. DNA for the CDR3: TGCGCCAGCAGCTTGGGGACTAGGACAGATACGCAGTATTTT.

This chain joins TRBV11-2 and TRBJ2-3; no clear D. The germline V gene has CDR1 SGHAT and CDR2 FQNNGV. The CDR3 length is 15 residues. The V end was cut by 4 bases, the J end by 0 bases, with 11 bases between. The CDR3 nucleotides read TGTGCCAGCAGCTACGGAGTTGAGAGCACAGATACGCAGTATTTT. As protein: CASSYGVESTDTQYF.

The chain is built from TRBV29-1 and TRBJ2-7; D may be TRBD2 (6 bases). This CDR3 has 12 residues. The V end was cut by 5 bases, the J end by 2 bases, with 10 bases between. Germline V gives CDR1 SQVTM, CDR2 ANQGSEA. Here the CDR3 reads CSVMGEAYEQYF. The DNA for the CDR3 is TGCAGCGTTATGGGGGAGGCCTACGAGCAGTACTTC.

This chain links TRBV28 with TRBJ2-7; 7 nucleotides align to TRBD2. The CDR3 loop spans 15 amino acids. J lost 3 bases, V lost 3 bases, and 8 bases had no gene match. CDR1 and CDR2 from the germline V gene are MDHEN and SYDVKM. The CDR3 loop is CASSFPGLSDYEQYF. CDR3 bases: TGTGCCAGCAGTTTCCCGGGACTATCAGACTACGAGCAGTACTTC. Combining the CDR3 with reference TRBV28 and TRBJ2-7 gives the whole variable domain DVKVTQSSRYLVKRTGEKVFLECVQDMDHENMFWYRQDPGLGLRLIYFSYDVKMKEKGDIPEGYSVSREKKERFSLILESASTNQTSMYLCASSFPGLSDYEQYFGPGTRLTVT.

The chain links TRBV19 to TRBJ2-1, with D tentatively TRBD2 (6 bases). CDR1 LNHDA and CDR2 SQIVND come from the germline V gene (reference sequence). With 3 bases removed from V and 3 bases from J, the gap between germline ends came to 12 bases. The CDR3 has 15 residues. In DNA form, the CDR3 reads TGTGCCAGTAGTATTAGGGACTCCGACTACAATGAGCAGTTCTTC. Translating it yields CASSIRDSDYNEQFF.

The CDR3 here is CASSITRISYEQYF. The CDR3 nucleotides are TGTGCCAGTAGTATAACGAGGATCTCCTACGAGCAGTACTTC. The V gene is TRBV19, the J gene TRBJ2-7, with D hard to call. The CDR3 has 14 residues. V lost 2 bases and J lost 0, with 8 bases in between. Germline V gives CDR1 LNHDA, CDR2 SQIVND (reference sequence).

The chain has TRBV6-1 and TRBJ2-5; TRBD2 matches at 7 bases. Judging by the DNA end, TRBJ2-7 fits better; the J call may be wrong. The CDR3 is made up of 14 amino acids. The germline gives CDR1 MNHNS, CDR2 SASEGT. The CDR3 DNA is TGTGCCAGCAGTCAAAGGGAGGGTTCCTACGAGCAGTACTTC. It translates to CASSQREGSYEQYF.

The gene calls are TRBV12-5 and TRBJ2-5; TRBD1 matches at 7 bases. This CDR3 contains 12 residues. The V segment lost 10 bases and the J segment 5 bases; nucleotides outside the gene matches: 7. Germline CDR1 is LGHNT and CDR2 is FRNRAP. CDR3 region: CATRGLGETQYF. The DNA for the CDR3 is TGTGCTACCAGGGGGTTGGGGGAGACCCAGTACTTC. The full variable domain, rest sourced from reference TRBV12-5 and TRBJ2-5, is DARVTQTPRHKVTEMGQEVTMRCQPILGHNTVFWYRQTMMQGLELLAYFRNRAPLDDSGMPKDRFSAEMPDATLATLKIQPSEPRDSAVYFCATRGLGETQYFGPGTRLLVL.

This clone was picked up a small number of times. The junction and the germline gene differ at one end; a read error may be behind it. The V call is TRBV6-1, the J call TRBJ2-6; D possibly corresponds to TRBD1 (5 bases). The CDR3 consists of 16 residues. The germline V gene has CDR1 MNHNS and CDR2 SASEGT. CDR3 amino acids: CASSEYTRSGANGLTF. The CDR3 DNA follows: TGTGCCAGCAGTGAATACACGCGCTCTGGGGCCAACGGCCTGACTTTC.

This clone was detected once. The rearrangement uses TRBV5-8 and TRBJ2-5; D unresolved. The DNA matches TRBJ2-7 better at its end, which makes the J call doubtful. CDR3 size: 12 residues. Germline V gene data show CDR1 as SGHTS and CDR2 as YDEGEE. CDR3 sequence (DNA): TGTGCCAGCAGAAAGACATTCTACGAGCAGTACTTC. Its protein product is CASRKTFYEQYF.

The V call is TRBV10-3, the J call TRBJ2-3; 16 nucleotides agree with TRBD2. Looked up from germline, CDR1 is ENHRY and CDR2 is SYGVKD. This CDR3 comprises 18 residues. Trimming took 4 bases from V and 0 from J; bases not matched to a gene: 4. CDR3 sequence reads: CAISGGTSGGASTDTQYF. The CDR3, as DNA: TGTGCCATCAGTGGTGGGACTAGCGGGGGGGCAAGCACAGATACGCAGTATTTT.

Of note for this clone: One junction end does not reproduce the germline sequence, and a read error may be involved. The V and J genes are TRBV7-9 and TRBJ2-7, with unresolved D. Per the germline V gene, CDR1 is SEHNR and CDR2 is FQNEAQ (reference sequence). This CDR3 region has 16 residues. CDR3: CSSSFPSRVSSYEQYF. The CDR3 nucleotides read TGTTCCAGCAGCTTTCCAAGCCGTGTTAGCTCCTACGAGCAGTACTTC.

This clone came up a few times. V and J are TRBV28 and TRBJ1-1; D perhaps matches TRBD1 (6 bases). The CDR3 is 14 residues long. Trimming pared 4 bases from V and 1 base from J, leaving 10 bases between. CDR1 and CDR2 (germline): MDHEN, SYDVKM. In nucleotides, the CDR3 is TGTGCCAGCAGTTACAGGGCGGGGAACACTGAAGCTTTCTTT. It translates to CASSYRAGNTEAFF.

This clone has just one count. DNA for the CDR3: TGTGCCAGCAGCTTAGTCGAGCAGCCCCAGCATTTT. Translating gives CASSLVEQPQHF. The J gene is TRBJ1-5, the V gene TRBV7-2; D unresolved. CDR1 SGHTA and CDR2 FQGNSA come from the germline V gene. V was trimmed by 1 base and J by 7 bases, leaving 5 bases between them. This CDR3 spans 12 amino acids. Filled out from reference TRBV7-2 and TRBJ1-5, the complete variable domain reads GAGVSQSPSNKVTEKGKDVELRCDPISGHTALYWYRQSLGQGLEFLIYFQGNSAPDKSGLPSDRFSAERTGGSVSTLTIQRTQQEDSAVYLCASSLVEQPQHFGDGTRLSIL.

The genes are TRBV11-3 and TRBJ2-2; D ambiguous. The V gene lost 5 bases and the J gene lost 7 bases, with 14 bases spanning the gap. Germline-derived CDR1 and CDR2 are SGHNT and YENEEA. The CDR3 consists of 14 residues. The CDR3 protein is CASSPTTGFGELFF. CDR3 nucleotides: TGTGCCAGCAGCCCAACCACCGGGTTCGGGGAGCTGTTTTTT. Filled out from reference TRBV11-3 and TRBJ2-2, the complete variable domain reads EAGVVQSPRYKIIEKKQPVAFWCNPISGHNTLYWYLQNLGQGPELLIRYENEEAVDDSQLPKDRFSAERLKGVDSTLKIQPAELGDSAVYLCASSPTTGFGELFFGEGSRLTVL.

The CDR3 DNA reads as TGCGCCAGCAGCCTACTAGGGACATACACAGATACGCAGTATTTT. This codes for CASSLLGTYTDTQYF. The genes are TRBV5-1 and TRBJ2-3; D is perhaps TRBD1 (6 bases). The germline gives CDR1 SGHRS, CDR2 YFSETQ. CDR3 length: 15 amino acids. V lost 4 bases, J lost 2 bases, and 14 bases lay in between. Drawing the rest from reference TRBV5-1 and TRBJ2-3, the complete variable domain is KAGVTQTPRYLIKTRGQQVTLSCSPISGHRSVSWYQQTPGQGLQFLFEYFSETQRNKGNFPGRFSGRQFSNSRSEMNVSTLELGDSALYLCASSLLGTYTDTQYFGPGTRLTVL.

A single count supports this clone. Other DNA sequences in this specimen translate into the identical CDR3. The J gene is TRBJ2-7, the V gene TRBV9; 11 positions agree with TRBD2. Trimming at V came to 3 bases and at J to 4 bases, leaving 6 bases not matched to a gene. The CDR3 consists of 15 residues. Germline values: CDR1 SGDLS, CDR2 YYNGEE. The CDR3 bases are TGTGCCAGCAGCGCCGGGACTAGCGGTCTGTACGAGCAGTACTTC. Residues: CASSAGTSGLYEQYF.

This chain joins TRBV15 and TRBJ2-5; D may be TRBD1 (5 bases). The J call may be in error: the DNA end matches TRBJ2-7 better. Germline V gives CDR1 LNHNV, CDR2 YYDKDF (reference sequence). The CDR3 runs 18 residues. CDR3 loop: CATSRDLRVQGRSIEQYF. In nucleotides, the CDR3 is TGTGCCACCAGCAGAGATCTTCGCGTTCAGGGTAGGTCAATCGAGCAGTACTTC.

The chain recombines TRBV30 with TRBJ1-2; possible D gene TRBD1, 5 bases. V lost 2 bases and J 3 bases, leaving 7 bases between the germline ends. The CDR3 has 12 residues. Per germline, CDR1 GTSNPN and CDR2 SVGIG (reference sequence). The CDR3 DNA follows: TGTGCCTGGAGTACGGGGGACTATGGCTACACCTTC. Translating it yields CAWSTGDYGYTF.

The chain recombines TRBV10-3 with TRBJ2-1; 11 nucleotides agree with TRBD2. J lost 8 bases, V lost 3 bases, and 6 bases had no gene match. This CDR3 has 15 amino acids. Germline-derived CDR1 and CDR2 are ENHRY and SYGVKD. In DNA form, the CDR3 reads TGTGCCATCAGTGACCCGGGACTAGCGGAGGATGAGCAGTTCTTC. Translating gives CAISDPGLAEDEQFF.

This rearrangement joins TRBV2 to TRBJ2-3, with a possible D match to TRBD2 (5 bases). Trimming stripped 6 bases from V and 3 bases from J, with 10 bases between. The germline CDR1 and CDR2 sequences are SNHLY and FYNNEI. This CDR3 spans 13 amino acids. The CDR3 sequence: CASRAPGTDTQYF. For the CDR3, the DNA is TGTGCCAGCAGGGCCCCGGGGACAGATACGCAGTATTTT.

The chain employs TRBV19 and TRBJ2-1, with 11 bases lining up with TRBD2. Germline V gene sequence: CDR1 LNHDA, CDR2 SQIVND (reference sequence). Germline trimming cut 6 bases from V and 3 bases from J; bases unmatched to any gene: 7. CDR3 length: 16 residues. CDR3 sequence: CASSPRGLADYNEQFF. CDR3 bases: TGTGCCAGTAGCCCCAGGGGACTAGCGGACTACAATGAGCAGTTCTTC. The full variable domain, completed using reference TRBV19 and TRBJ2-1, is DGGITQSPKYLFRKEGQNVTLSCEQNLNHDAMYWYRQDPGQGLRLIYYSQIVNDFQKGDIAEGYSVSREKKESFPLTVTSAQKNPTAFYLCASSPRGLADYNEQFFGPGTRLTVL.

The chain has TRBV9 and TRBJ2-7, with TRBD1 matching over 7 bases. Germline assignment: CDR1 SGDLS and CDR2 YYNGEE. The CDR3 has 15 residues. V was clipped by 0 bases and J by 6 bases; unmatched bases: 9. CDR3 bases: TGTGCCAGCAGCGTAGGAGACAGGGCCGACCGCGAGCAGTACTTC. Translated: CASSVGDRADREQYF.

The V gene is TRBV6-6, the J gene TRBJ1-6; no clear D gene. The germline V and J ends were trimmed by 7 bases and 8 bases, with 9 bases remaining between them. Per germline, CDR1 MNHNY and CDR2 SVGAGI (reference sequence). The CDR3 is made up of 12 amino acids. The CDR3 protein is CASKVEDSPLHF. In DNA, the CDR3 is TGTGCCAGCAAGGTCGAGGATTCACCCCTCCACTTT.